This T cell receptor (beta chain) was identified during a study of blood T cell repertoires in COVID-19. TCRdb keeps only in-frame clones here, not all; method: immunoSEQ multiplex PCR. The table shows more than 110,000 clones, with 75% to 80% occurring only once. Germline V gene data show CDR1 as SEHNR and CDR2 as FQNEAQ (reference sequence). Trimming left V 5 bases short and J 7 bases short, with 24 bases between. CDR3 length: 16 residues. The sample taken for sequencing was PBMCs or T cells enriched from blood (not recorded which). This TCR was recovered from a woman aged 45 to 65 who had recovered from COVID-19. The rearrangement links TRBV7-9 to TRBJ2-7; tentatively, D is TRBD2 (6 bases). The CDR3 DNA reads TGTGCCAGCAGCGCCCAAGCGGTGCGCGGGATAGAGGAGCAGTACTTC. Its translation: CASSAQAVRGIEEQYF. The full variable domain, completed using reference TRBV7-9 and TRBJ2-7, is DTGVSQNPRHKITKRGQNVTFRCDPISEHNRLYWYRQTLGQGPEFLTYFQNEAQLEKSRLLSDRFSAERPKGSFSTLEIQRTEQGDSAMYLCASSAQAVRGIEEQYFGPGTRLTVT.